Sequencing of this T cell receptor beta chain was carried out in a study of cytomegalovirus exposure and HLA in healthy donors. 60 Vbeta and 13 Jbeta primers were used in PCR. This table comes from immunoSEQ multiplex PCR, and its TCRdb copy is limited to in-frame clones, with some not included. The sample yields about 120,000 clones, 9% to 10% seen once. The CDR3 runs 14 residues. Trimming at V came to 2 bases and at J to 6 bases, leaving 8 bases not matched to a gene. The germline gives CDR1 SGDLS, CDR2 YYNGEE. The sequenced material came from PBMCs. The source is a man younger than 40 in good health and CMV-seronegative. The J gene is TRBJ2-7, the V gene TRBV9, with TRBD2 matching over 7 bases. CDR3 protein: CASSVTPSGVEQYF. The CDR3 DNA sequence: TGTGCCAGCAGCGTGACACCTAGCGGCGTCGAGCAGTACTTC.